One and the same sample provided the 3 T cell receptor beta chains below, sequenced in a study of shared clonotypes between healthy human individuals. TCRdb's table, derived via immunoSEQ multiplex PCR, lists solely in-frame clones and lacks some. The table lists 490,000 or so clones, 79% of them singletons, with approximately 12% in the top ten. The specimen was PBMCs. These receptors were collected from a woman between 40 and 55 years old in good health. Some clones in this sample may be carry-over from other donors' samples.

The chain is built from TRBV27 and TRBJ2-2; D is undetermined. The V gene's germline CDR1 is MNHEY and CDR2 SMNVEV (reference sequence). The CDR3 is 14 residues long. Trimming removed 4 bases from V and 5 bases from J, with 11 bases in between. CDR3 sequence (DNA): TGTGCCAGCAGTTCCCCCCTAGGAACCGGGGAGCTGTTTTTT. This gives the protein CASSSPLGTGELFF.

This rearrangement joins TRBV20-1 to TRBJ1-2, with D perhaps matching TRBD1 (5 bases). Germline values: CDR1 DFQATT, CDR2 SNEGSKA (reference sequence). With 4 bases removed from V and 7 bases from J, the gap between germline ends came to 10 bases. This CDR3 is built from 11 residues. For the CDR3, the DNA is TGCAGTGCTAACCGGGACCTTGGCTACACCTTC. Translation gives CSANRDLGYTF.

This clone has more than one count but fewer than ten. CDR3 sequence reads: CASSPGSGEQFF. The CDR3, as DNA: TGTGCCAGCAGCCCCGGTTCGGGTGAGCAGTTCTTC. The chain couples TRBV5-5 to TRBJ2-1; D gene unclear. This CDR3 comprises 12 residues. Germline V gene data show CDR1 as SGHKS and CDR2 as YYEKEE (reference sequence). V lost 4 bases and J 9 bases, leaving 11 bases between the germline ends.